A single sample is the source of the 20 T cell receptor beta chains below, sequenced in a study of blood T cell repertoires in COVID-19. Method: immunoSEQ multiplex PCR; TCRdb's copy keeps in-frame clones and lacks some. Among about 83,000 clones listed, roughly 80% were seen once. Sequenced sample: peripheral blood. Source of these receptors: a woman aged 80 or over with acute or convalescent COVID-19.

V usage is TRBV9 and J usage is TRBJ1-3, with TRBD1 as a possible D gene (5 bases). V gave up 3 bases and J gave up 10 bases, with 11 bases separating them. Germline assignment: CDR1 SGDLS and CDR2 YYNGEE. The CDR3 is 12 residues long. The CDR3 here is CASSGMGGTIYF. The CDR3 DNA is TGTGCCAGCAGCGGCATGGGGGGGACCATATATTTT.

The chain has TRBV11-3 and TRBJ2-3; TRBD2 is a possible D gene (5 bases). The CDR3 has 17 residues. V was pared by 1 base and J by 3 bases, with 17 bases between. Looked up from germline, CDR1 is SGHNT and CDR2 is YENEEA. The CDR3 sequence: CASSLAASGLRTDTQYF. The CDR3 DNA reads as TGTGCCAGCAGCTTAGCCGCCAGCGGATTGAGGACAGATACGCAGTATTTT.

J is TRBJ1-1 and V is TRBV11-3; 7 nucleotides align to TRBD1. This CDR3 contains 14 residues. From germline, CDR1 is SGHNT and CDR2 YENEEA. The J segment lost 0 bases and the V segment lost 4 bases, leaving 2 bases of the junction unmatched. The CDR3 nucleotides read TGTGCCAGCAGCTGGACAGGCTTGAACACTGAAGCTTTCTTT. Amino acids: CASSWTGLNTEAFF.

The chain has TRBV11-2 and TRBJ2-7; D perhaps matches TRBD1 (5 bases). Germline CDR1 reads SGHAT; CDR2 reads FQNNGV. The CDR3 totals 12 residues. The V and J ends lost 5 bases and 3 bases respectively, with 8 bases between them. CDR3 nucleotides: TGTGCCAGCAGCCCGGACAACTACGAGCAGTACTTC. This encodes CASSPDNYEQYF.

The chain carries TRBV10-3 and TRBJ2-3, with D hard to call. CDR1 is ENHRY, CDR2 SYGVKD, per germline. This CDR3 has 15 amino acids. The ends were cut back, 2 bases at V and 6 bases at J, with 15 bases in the middle. CDR3 protein: CAISETNPPADTQYF. DNA of the CDR3: TGTGCCATCAGTGAGACGAACCCGCCTGCGGATACGCAGTATTTT.

The chain has TRBV15 and TRBJ2-6, with TRBD1 matching 7 bases. Germline values: CDR1 LNHNV, CDR2 YYDKDF (reference sequence). V was clipped by 5 bases and J by 14 bases; unmatched bases: 6. The CDR3 is 12 amino acids. The CDR3 sequence: CATSGGQRFLTF. CDR3 in DNA: TGTGCCACCAGCGGGGGACAGAGGTTCCTGACTTTC.

This chain connects TRBV10-2 to TRBJ1-4, with 9 bases that match TRBD1. The CDR3 consists of 14 residues. The ends lost 6 bases at V and 8 bases at J; junction bases unmatched: 7. CDR1 is WSHSY and CDR2 is SAAADI in the germline V gene. The CDR3 loop reads CASSSWTGEEKLFF. In DNA, the CDR3 is TGCGCCAGCAGCTCTTGGACAGGGGAGGAAAAACTGTTTTTT.

The chain carries TRBV7-2 and TRBJ1-3, with 7 bases aligning to TRBD1. CDR1 is SGHTA and CDR2 is FQGNSA in the germline V gene. The junction had 10 bases not matched to a gene; V was cut back by 5 bases and J by 0 bases. The CDR3 is made up of 17 amino acids. The DNA for the CDR3 is TGTGCCAGCAGCCCCGGCTTAGGACAGGACTCTGGAAACACCATATATTTT. It codes for CASSPGLGQDSGNTIYF.

The genes are TRBV2 and TRBJ1-2; D might be TRBD1 (5 bases). V gave up 1 base and J gave up 6 bases, with 15 bases separating them. CDR1 SNHLY and CDR2 FYNNEI come from the germline V gene. CDR3 length: 15 residues. The CDR3, as DNA: TGTGCCAGCAGTGAAGTGGAGGGGATAACTAATGGCTACACCTTC. As protein: CASSEVEGITNGYTF.

The chain combines TRBV30 with TRBJ1-2; D is unresolved. Trimming shortened V by 4 bases and J by 11 bases, and 20 bases separated the two germline ends. Germline loops: CDR1 GTSNPN, CDR2 SVGIG (reference sequence). There are 13 residues in the CDR3. The CDR3 is CAWTLGAPERYTF. CDR3 DNA: TGTGCCTGGACCCTGGGAGCCCCAGAAAGGTACACCTTC.

The chain joins TRBV10-3 to TRBJ1-2; D is perhaps TRBD1 (5 bases). Germline V gene sequence: CDR1 ENHRY, CDR2 SYGVKD. The V end was cut by 7 bases, the J end by 5 bases, with 17 bases between. CDR3 length equals 14 residues. CDR3 in DNA: TGTGCCATCAATGTCCAGGGCCCTACTTATGGCTACACCTTC. Translated: CAINVQGPTYGYTF.

V is TRBV25-1 and J is TRBJ2-2, with 7 nucleotides matching TRBD1. In germline, CDR1 is MGHDK, CDR2 SYGVNS. V lost 5 bases and J lost 5; bases outside the gene matches: 8. The CDR3 is 15 residues long. CDR3 in amino acids: CASSSDRVGTGELFF. CDR3 in DNA: TGTGCCAGCAGTTCCGACAGGGTAGGAACCGGGGAGCTGTTTTTT.

The rearrangement joins TRBV21-1 to TRBJ1-6; the table's D call, TRBD1, was not checked against the DNA. TRBV21-1 is a documented pseudogene. The CDR3 is 16 amino acids. This chain's CDR3 is CASSKGLQGNNSPLHF. CDR3 in DNA: TGTGCCAGCAGCAAAGGTCTACAGGGGAATAATTCACCCCTCCACTTT.

The rearrangement uses TRBV9 and TRBJ2-3; 9 nucleotides agree with TRBD1. The trim removed 0 bases at V and 3 bases at J, leaving 8 bases unmatched. The length of the CDR3 is 17 residues. CDR1 and CDR2 (germline): SGDLS, YYNGEE. CDR3 DNA sequence: TGTGCCAGCAGCGTAGGGGGGACAGGGAAAAAGACAGATACGCAGTATTTT. It yields the protein CASSVGGTGKKTDTQYF.

The rearrangement links TRBV10-1 to TRBJ2-3, with TRBD2 identical over 11 bases. After removal of 5 bases from V and 4 bases from J, the junction contained 5 bases not matched to a gene. The V gene's germline CDR1 is WNHNN and CDR2 SYGVQD (reference sequence). CDR3 length equals 15 residues. The CDR3 here is CASSLSGGASDTQYF. CDR3 coding DNA: TGCGCCAGCAGTCTTAGCGGGGGGGCCTCAGATACGCAGTATTTT.

The gene calls are TRBV19 and TRBJ1-6; TRBD1 aligns across 7 bases. Germline V CDR1 and CDR2: LNHDA, SQIVND (reference sequence). The ends lost 8 bases at V and 9 bases at J; junction bases unmatched: 16. The CDR3 runs 16 residues. The CDR3 DNA is TGTGCCAGTGGAGACAGGACAGGAGGATGGGGTTCACCCCTCCACTTT. Translated, it gives CASGDRTGGWGSPLHF.

The rearrangement uses TRBV28 and TRBJ1-1, with 8 bases identical to TRBD1. Looked up from germline, CDR1 is MDHEN and CDR2 is SYDVKM. This CDR3 contains 14 residues. With 4 bases clipped from V and 1 base from J, the junction kept 2 bases outside the gene matches. The CDR3 sequence: CASSSGTGNTEAFF. The CDR3 bases are TGTGCCAGCAGTTCCGGGACAGGGAACACTGAAGCTTTCTTT. The full variable domain, rest sourced from reference TRBV28 and TRBJ1-1, is DVKVTQSSRYLVKRTGEKVFLECVQDMDHENMFWYRQDPGLGLRLIYFSYDVKMKEKGDIPEGYSVSREKKERFSLILESASTNQTSMYLCASSSGTGNTEAFFGQGTRLTVV.

The CDR3 is CASSPWAGPYEQYF. The CDR3 nucleotides are TGTGCCAGCAGCCCATGGGCGGGGCCCTACGAGCAGTACTTC. The chain combines TRBV7-8 with TRBJ2-7; the D gene is possibly TRBD2 (6 bases). V gave up 5 bases and J gave up 2 bases, with 13 bases separating them. CDR1 and CDR2 (germline): SGHVS, FQNEAQ. The CDR3 length is 14 residues.

The CDR3 loop is CASSKGRRGLTEAFF. The CDR3 DNA follows: TGTGCCAGCAGCAAAGGAAGAAGGGGGCTCACTGAAGCTTTCTTT. The rearrangement uses TRBV21-1 and TRBJ1-1; the table's D gene call, TRBD1, was not cross checked with the DNA. TRBV21-1 is flagged as a pseudogene. The CDR3 is made up of 15 amino acids.

This chain joins TRBV11-3 and TRBJ2-1, with 8 nucleotides matching TRBD2. Unmatched junction bases numbered 2, after V lost 4 bases and J lost 9 bases. Per germline, CDR1 SGHNT and CDR2 YENEEA. The CDR3 extends over 12 amino acids. The CDR3, as DNA: TGTGCCAGCAGCTCGACTAGCGTTGAGCAGTTCTTC. Translated, it gives CASSSTSVEQFF. Filled out from reference TRBV11-3 and TRBJ2-1, the complete variable domain reads EAGVVQSPRYKIIEKKQPVAFWCNPISGHNTLYWYLQNLGQGPELLIRYENEEAVDDSQLPKDRFSAERLKGVDSTLKIQPAELGDSAVYLCASSSTSVEQFFGPGTRLTVL.